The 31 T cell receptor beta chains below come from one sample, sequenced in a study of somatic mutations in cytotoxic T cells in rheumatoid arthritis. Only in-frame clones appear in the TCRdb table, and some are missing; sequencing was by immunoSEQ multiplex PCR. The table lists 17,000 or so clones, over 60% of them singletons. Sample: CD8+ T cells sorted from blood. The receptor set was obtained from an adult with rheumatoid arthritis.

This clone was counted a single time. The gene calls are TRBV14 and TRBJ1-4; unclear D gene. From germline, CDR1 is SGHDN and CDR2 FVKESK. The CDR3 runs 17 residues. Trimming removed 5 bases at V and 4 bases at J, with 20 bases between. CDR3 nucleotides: TGTGCCAGCAGCTTCCGGCCCGTCGCTCGACTTAATGAAAAACTGTTTTTT. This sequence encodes CASSFRPVARLNEKLFF.

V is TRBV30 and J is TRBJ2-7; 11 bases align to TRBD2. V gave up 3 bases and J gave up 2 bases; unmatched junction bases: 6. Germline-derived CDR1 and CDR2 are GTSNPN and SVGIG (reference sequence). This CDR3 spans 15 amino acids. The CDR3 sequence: CAWRLGTSGPYEQYF. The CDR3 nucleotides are TGTGCCTGGAGGCTCGGGACTAGCGGACCCTACGAGCAGTACTTC.

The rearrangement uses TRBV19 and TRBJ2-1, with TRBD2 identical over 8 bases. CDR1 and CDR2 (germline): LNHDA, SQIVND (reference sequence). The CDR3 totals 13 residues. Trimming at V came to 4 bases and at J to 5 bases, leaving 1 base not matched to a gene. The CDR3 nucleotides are TGTGCCAGTAGTAGCGGGGGGAACAATGAGCAGTTCTTC. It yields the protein CASSSGGNNEQFF.

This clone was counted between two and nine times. DNA for the CDR3: TGTGCCAGCAGCCACACAGGGGGCCGGGAGACCCAGTACTTC. As protein: CASSHTGGRETQYF. This sequence joins TRBV7-7 and TRBJ2-5; TRBD1 matches 9 bases. Germline V lookup: CDR1 SSHAT, CDR2 FNYEAQ (reference sequence). V shed 5 bases, J shed 5 bases, and the junction held 6 bases outside the gene matches. There are 14 residues in the CDR3. The full variable domain, with the rest looked up from reference TRBV7-7 and TRBJ2-5, is GAGVSQSPRYKVTKRGQDVTLRCDPISSHATLYWYQQALGQGPEFLTYFNYEAQPDKSGLPSDRFSAERPEGSISTLTIQRTEQRDSAMYRCASSHTGGRETQYFGPGTRLLVL.

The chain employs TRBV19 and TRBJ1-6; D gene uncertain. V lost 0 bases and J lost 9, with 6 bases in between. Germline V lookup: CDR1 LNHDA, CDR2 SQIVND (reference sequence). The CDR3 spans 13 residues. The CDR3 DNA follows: TGTGCCAGTAGTATAGATCCCGGTTCACCCCTCCACTTT. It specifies CASSIDPGSPLHF. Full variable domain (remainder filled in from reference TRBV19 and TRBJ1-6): DGGITQSPKYLFRKEGQNVTLSCEQNLNHDAMYWYRQDPGQGLRLIYYSQIVNDFQKGDIAEGYSVSREKKESFPLTVTSAQKNPTAFYLCASSIDPGSPLHFGNGTRLTVT.

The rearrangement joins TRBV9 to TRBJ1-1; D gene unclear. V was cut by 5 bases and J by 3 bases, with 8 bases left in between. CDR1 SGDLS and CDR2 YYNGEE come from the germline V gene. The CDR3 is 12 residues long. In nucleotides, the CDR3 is TGTGCCAGCAGTCCGAGGGACACTGAAGCTTTCTTT. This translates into CASSPRDTEAFF.

CDR3 nucleotides: TGTGCCAGCAGTTACTCGGAAAGCGGGGGGGCGAATGAGCAGTTCTTC. It is translated as CASSYSESGGANEQFF. The chain joins TRBV6-5 to TRBJ2-1; the match to TRBD2 covers 10 bases. Per germline, CDR1 MNHEY and CDR2 SVGAGI. V dropped 0 bases and J dropped 7; count of bases not matched to a gene: 6. The CDR3 has 16 residues.

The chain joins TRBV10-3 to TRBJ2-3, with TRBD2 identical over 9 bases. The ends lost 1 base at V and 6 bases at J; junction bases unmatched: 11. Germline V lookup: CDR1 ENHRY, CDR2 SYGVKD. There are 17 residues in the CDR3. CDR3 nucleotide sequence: TGTGCCATCAGTGAGTGGAATAGCGGGGGATCAAGGGATACGCAGTATTTT. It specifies CAISEWNSGGSRDTQYF.

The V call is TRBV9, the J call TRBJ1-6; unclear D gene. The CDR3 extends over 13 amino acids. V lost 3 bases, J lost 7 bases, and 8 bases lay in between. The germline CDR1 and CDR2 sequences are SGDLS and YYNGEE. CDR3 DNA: TGTGCCAGCAGCGGGACGGGGAATTCACCCCTCCACTTT. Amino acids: CASSGTGNSPLHF.

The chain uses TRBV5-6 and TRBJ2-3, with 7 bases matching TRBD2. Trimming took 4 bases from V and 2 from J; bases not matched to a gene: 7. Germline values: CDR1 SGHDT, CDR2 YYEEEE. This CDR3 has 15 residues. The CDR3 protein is CASSERDQLTDTQYF. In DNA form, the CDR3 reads TGTGCCAGCAGCGAGCGGGACCAACTCACAGATACGCAGTATTTT.

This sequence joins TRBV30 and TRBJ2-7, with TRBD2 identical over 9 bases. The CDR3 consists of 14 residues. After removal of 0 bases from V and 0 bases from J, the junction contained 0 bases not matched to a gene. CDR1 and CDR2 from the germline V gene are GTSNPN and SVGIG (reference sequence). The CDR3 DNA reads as TGTGCCTGGAGTGTACTAGCGGGCTCCTACGAGCAGTACTTC. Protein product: CAWSVLAGSYEQYF.

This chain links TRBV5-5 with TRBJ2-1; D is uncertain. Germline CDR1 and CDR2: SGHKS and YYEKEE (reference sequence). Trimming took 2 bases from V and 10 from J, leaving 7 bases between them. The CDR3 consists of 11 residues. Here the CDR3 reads CASSFSWEQFF. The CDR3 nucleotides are TGTGCCAGCAGCTTCTCGTGGGAGCAGTTCTTC.

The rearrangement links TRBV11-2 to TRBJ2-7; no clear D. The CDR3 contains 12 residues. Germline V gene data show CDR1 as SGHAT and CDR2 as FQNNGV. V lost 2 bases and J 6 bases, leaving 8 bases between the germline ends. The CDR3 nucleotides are TGTGCCAGCAGCTTATTAGTGCGCGAGCAGTACTTC. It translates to CASSLLVREQYF.

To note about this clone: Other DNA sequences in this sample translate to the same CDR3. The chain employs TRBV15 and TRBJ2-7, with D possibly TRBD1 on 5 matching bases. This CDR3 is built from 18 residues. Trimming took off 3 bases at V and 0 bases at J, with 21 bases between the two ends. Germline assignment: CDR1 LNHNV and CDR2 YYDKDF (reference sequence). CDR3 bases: TGTGCCACCAGCAGCGAAAGAGACAGCCGTACCCCCTCCTACGAGCAGTACTTC. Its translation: CATSSERDSRTPSYEQYF.

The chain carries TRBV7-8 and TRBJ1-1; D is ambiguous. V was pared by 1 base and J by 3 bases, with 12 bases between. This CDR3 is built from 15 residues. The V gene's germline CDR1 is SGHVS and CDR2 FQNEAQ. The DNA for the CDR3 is TGTGCCAGCAGCTTAGGGCGCAGCGAGGACACTGAAGCTTTCTTT. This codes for CASSLGRSEDTEAFF.

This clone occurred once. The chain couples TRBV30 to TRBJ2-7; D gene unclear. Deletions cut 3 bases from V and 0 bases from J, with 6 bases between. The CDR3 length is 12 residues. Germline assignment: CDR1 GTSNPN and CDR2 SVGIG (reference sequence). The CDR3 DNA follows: TGTGCCTGGAGCACGAGCTCCTACGAGCAGTACTTC. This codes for CAWSTSSYEQYF. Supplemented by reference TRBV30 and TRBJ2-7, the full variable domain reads SQTIHQWPATLVQPVGSPLSLECTVEGTSNPNLYWYRQAAGRGLQLLFYSVGIGQISSEVPQNLSASRPQDRQFILSSKKLLLSDSGFYLCAWSTSSYEQYFGPGTRLTVT.

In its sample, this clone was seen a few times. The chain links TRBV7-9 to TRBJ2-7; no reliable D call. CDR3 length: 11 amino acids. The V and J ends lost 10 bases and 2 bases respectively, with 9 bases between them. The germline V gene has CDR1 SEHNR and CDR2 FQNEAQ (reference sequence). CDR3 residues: CAIYSAYEQYF. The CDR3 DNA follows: TGTGCCATATATTCCGCCTACGAGCAGTACTTC.

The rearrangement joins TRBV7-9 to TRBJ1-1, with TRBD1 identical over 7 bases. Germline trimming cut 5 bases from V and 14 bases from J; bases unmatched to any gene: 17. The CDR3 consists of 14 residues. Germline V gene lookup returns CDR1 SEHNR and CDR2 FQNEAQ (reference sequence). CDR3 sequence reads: CASSHTGARLYRFF. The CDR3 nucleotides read TGTGCCAGCAGCCATACAGGGGCGCGGTTGTATAGGTTCTTT. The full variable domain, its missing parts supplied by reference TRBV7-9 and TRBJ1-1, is DTGVSQNPRHKITKRGQNVTFRCDPISEHNRLYWYRQTLGQGPEFLTYFQNEAQLEKSRLLSDRFSAERPKGSFSTLEIQRTEQGDSAMYLCASSHTGARLYRFFGQGTRLTVV.

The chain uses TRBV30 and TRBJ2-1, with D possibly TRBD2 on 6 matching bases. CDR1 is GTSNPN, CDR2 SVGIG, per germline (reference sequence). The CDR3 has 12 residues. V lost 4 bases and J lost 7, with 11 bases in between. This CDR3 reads CAWNGGDNEQFF. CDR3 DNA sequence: TGTGCCTGGAACGGAGGGGATAATGAGCAGTTCTTC.

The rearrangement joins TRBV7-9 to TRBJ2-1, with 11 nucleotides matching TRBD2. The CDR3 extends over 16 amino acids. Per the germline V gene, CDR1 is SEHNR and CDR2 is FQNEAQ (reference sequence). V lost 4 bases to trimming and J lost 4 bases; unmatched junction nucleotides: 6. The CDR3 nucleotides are TGTGCCAGCAGCTCGGGACTAGCGGTTACTTACAATGAGCAGTTCTTC. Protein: CASSSGLAVTYNEQFF.

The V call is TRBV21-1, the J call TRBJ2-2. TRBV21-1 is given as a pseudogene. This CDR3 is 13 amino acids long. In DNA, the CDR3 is TGTGCCAGCAGCAAAGGGGGACCCGGGGAGCTGTTTTTT. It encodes CASSKGGPGELFF.

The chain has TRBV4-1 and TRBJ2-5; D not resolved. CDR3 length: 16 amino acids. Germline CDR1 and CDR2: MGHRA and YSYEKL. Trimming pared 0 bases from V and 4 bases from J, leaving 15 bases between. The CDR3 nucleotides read TGCGCCAGCAGCCAAGATGATAGGTCAGTCAGAGAGACCCAGTACTTC. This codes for CASSQDDRSVRETQYF.

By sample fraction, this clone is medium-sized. CDR3 coding DNA: TGCGCCAGCAGCTTGGAGGGGGATCGACCCCAGCATTTT. As protein: CASSLEGDRPQHF. J is TRBJ1-5 and V is TRBV5-1; tentatively, D is TRBD1 (6 bases). The CDR3 totals 13 residues. Germline V lookup: CDR1 SGHRS, CDR2 YFSETQ. V lost 0 bases and J 10 bases, leaving 11 bases between the germline ends.

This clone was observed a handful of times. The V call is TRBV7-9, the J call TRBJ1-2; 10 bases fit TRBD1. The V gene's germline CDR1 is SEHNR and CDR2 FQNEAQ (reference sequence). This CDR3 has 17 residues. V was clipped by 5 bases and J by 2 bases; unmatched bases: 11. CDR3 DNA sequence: TGTGCCAGCAGCCCCCACCCGGGACAGGGGTTAAACTATGGCTACACCTTC. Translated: CASSPHPGQGLNYGYTF.

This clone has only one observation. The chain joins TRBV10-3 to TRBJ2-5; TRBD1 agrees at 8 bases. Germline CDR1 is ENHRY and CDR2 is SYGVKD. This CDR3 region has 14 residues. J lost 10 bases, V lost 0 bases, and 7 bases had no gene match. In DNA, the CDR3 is TGTGCCATCAGTGAGTCGCGGGACAGGCGGGACCAGTACTTC. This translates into CAISESRDRRDQYF.

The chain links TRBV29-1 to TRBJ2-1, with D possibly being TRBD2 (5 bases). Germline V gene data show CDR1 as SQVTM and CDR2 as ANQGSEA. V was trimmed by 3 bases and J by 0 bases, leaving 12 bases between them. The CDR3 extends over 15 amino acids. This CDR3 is CSVEGPRGSYNEQFF. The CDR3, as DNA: TGCAGCGTTGAGGGTCCACGGGGCTCCTACAATGAGCAGTTCTTC.

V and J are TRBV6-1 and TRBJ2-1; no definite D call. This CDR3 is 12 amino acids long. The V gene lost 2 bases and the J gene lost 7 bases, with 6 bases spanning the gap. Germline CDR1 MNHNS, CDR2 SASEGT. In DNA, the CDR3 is TGTGCCAGCAGTGAATCTGGGAATGAGCAGTTCTTC. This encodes CASSESGNEQFF.

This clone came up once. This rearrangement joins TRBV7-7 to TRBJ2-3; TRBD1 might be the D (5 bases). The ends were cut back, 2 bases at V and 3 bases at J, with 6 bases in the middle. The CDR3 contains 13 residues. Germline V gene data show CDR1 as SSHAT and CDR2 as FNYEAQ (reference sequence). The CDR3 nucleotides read TGTGCCAGCAGCTTAAAGGGGACAGATACGCAGTATTTT. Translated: CASSLKGTDTQYF.

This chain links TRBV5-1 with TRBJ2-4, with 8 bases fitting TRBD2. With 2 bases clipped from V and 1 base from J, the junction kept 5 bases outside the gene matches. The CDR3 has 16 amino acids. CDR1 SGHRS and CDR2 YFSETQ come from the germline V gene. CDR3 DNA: TGCGCCAGCAGCTTTACTAGCGGCGTCGCCAAAAACATTCAGTACTTC. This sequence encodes CASSFTSGVAKNIQYF.

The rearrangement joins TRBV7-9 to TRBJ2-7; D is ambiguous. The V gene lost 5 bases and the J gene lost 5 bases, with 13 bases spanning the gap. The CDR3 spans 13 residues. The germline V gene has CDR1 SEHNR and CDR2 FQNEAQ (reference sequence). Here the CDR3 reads CASSGPAGDEQYF. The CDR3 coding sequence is TGTGCCAGCAGCGGGCCCGCCGGCGACGAGCAGTACTTC.

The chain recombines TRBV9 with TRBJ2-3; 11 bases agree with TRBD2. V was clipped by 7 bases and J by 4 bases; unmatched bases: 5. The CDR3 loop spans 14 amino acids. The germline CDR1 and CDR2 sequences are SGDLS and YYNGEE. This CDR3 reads CASDSGGGPDTQYF. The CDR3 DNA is TGTGCCAGCGATAGCGGGGGGGGCCCAGATACGCAGTATTTT.